The 24 T cell receptor beta chains reported below all come from one sample, sequenced in a study of cytomegalovirus exposure and HLA in healthy donors. Produced via immunoSEQ multiplex PCR; TCRdb's table is partial and in-frame only. The table lists around 300,000 clones, 85% to 90% of them singletons. Specimen: PBMCs. The receptors here all came from a woman aged 18-30 years in good health and CMV-seronegative.

In this sample, this clone turned up a few times. The genes are TRBV28 and TRBJ2-7; 7 bases agree with TRBD1. Germline V lookup: CDR1 MDHEN, CDR2 SYDVKM. This CDR3 contains 14 residues. With 4 bases clipped from V and 1 base from J, the junction kept 4 bases outside the gene matches. CDR3 region: CASSYRDRSYEQYF. The CDR3 DNA follows: TGTGCCAGCAGTTACCGGGACAGATCCTACGAGCAGTACTTC.

The rearrangement links TRBV7-2 to TRBJ1-1; D call uncertain. V was trimmed by 2 bases and J by 10 bases, leaving 8 bases between them. CDR3 length: 11 amino acids. From germline, CDR1 is SGHTA and CDR2 FQGNSA. CDR3 sequence: CASSLLGIAFF. In nucleotides, the CDR3 is TGTGCCAGCAGCTTACTCGGGATAGCTTTCTTT.

The table lists this clone with a count of one. The chain is built from TRBV6-1 and TRBJ1-3, with 9 nucleotides matching TRBD1. Germline loops: CDR1 MNHNS, CDR2 SASEGT. V dropped 3 bases and J dropped 7; count of bases not matched to a gene: 13. The length of the CDR3 is 17 residues. The CDR3 DNA is TGTGCCAGCAGTGATTCTCTAGGACAGGGGACGGGGAACACCATATATTTT. It yields the protein CASSDSLGQGTGNTIYF.

To note about this clone: The junction differs from germline at one of its ends, possibly a read error. The chain has TRBV7-7 and TRBJ2-5, with D tentatively TRBD2 (6 bases). Germline CDR1 is SSHAT and CDR2 is FNYEAQ (reference sequence). The CDR3 spans 13 residues. The DNA for the CDR3 is TGTGCTAGCAGCGCAGCCCGGGGGGAGACCCAGTACTTC. Translating it yields CASSAARGETQYF.

CDR3 protein: CASIGQGVLGEQYF. The CDR3 bases are TGTGCCAGCATCGGACAGGGGGTACTGGGAGAGCAGTACTTC. The chain links TRBV27 to TRBJ2-7, with 10 bases matching TRBD1. The CDR3 runs 14 residues. Germline values: CDR1 MNHEY, CDR2 SMNVEV (reference sequence). V gave up 7 bases and J gave up 7 bases; unmatched junction bases: 10.

The J gene is TRBJ2-1, the V gene TRBV6-5; 11 positions agree with TRBD1. J was trimmed by 6 bases and V by 6 bases; bases with no gene match: 7. Germline V gene lookup returns CDR1 MNHEY and CDR2 SVGAGI. The CDR3 is 15 amino acids. The CDR3 region is CASRPGTGGSNEQFF. The CDR3 bases are TGTGCCAGCAGACCCGGGACAGGGGGGTCCAATGAGCAGTTCTTC.

This clone was picked up a small number of times. This rearrangement joins TRBV30 to TRBJ1-1, with a weak D call TRBD1 (6 bases). Per germline, CDR1 GTSNPN and CDR2 SVGIG (reference sequence). The CDR3 runs 14 residues. Trimming shortened V by 2 bases and J by 0 bases, and 10 bases separated the two germline ends. The CDR3 protein is CAWSPPGVNTEAFF. The CDR3 bases are TGTGCCTGGAGTCCCCCAGGGGTGAACACTGAAGCTTTCTTT.

V gene TRBV29-1 combines with J gene TRBJ1-2; 7 bases are a match to TRBD1. This CDR3 spans 13 amino acids. With 1 base clipped from V and 8 bases from J, the junction kept 7 bases outside the gene matches. The germline CDR1 and CDR2 sequences are SQVTM and ANQGSEA. The CDR3 region is CSVEGDREEGYTF. The CDR3 nucleotides are TGCAGCGTTGAAGGCGACAGGGAGGAAGGCTACACCTTC.

The V gene is TRBV5-4, the J gene TRBJ2-1; the match to TRBD2 covers 7 bases. J was trimmed by 0 bases and V by 2 bases; bases with no gene match: 8. This CDR3 has 17 residues. CDR1 and CDR2 from the germline V gene are SGHNT and YYREEE (reference sequence). CDR3 loop: CASSLKREVFSYNEQFF. The CDR3 nucleotides are TGTGCCAGCAGCTTAAAACGGGAGGTTTTCTCCTACAATGAGCAGTTCTTC.

The gene calls are TRBV27 and TRBJ1-1; 8 bases align to TRBD1. With 5 bases clipped from V and 4 bases from J, the junction kept 6 bases outside the gene matches. This CDR3 is 14 amino acids long. Germline assignment: CDR1 MNHEY and CDR2 SMNVEV (reference sequence). The CDR3 protein is CASSQRQGSTEAFF. The CDR3 DNA is TGTGCCAGCAGTCAAAGACAGGGGTCCACTGAAGCTTTCTTT.

The chain links TRBV28 to TRBJ2-7; D is perhaps TRBD1 (5 bases). This CDR3 is built from 15 residues. Germline CDR1 is MDHEN and CDR2 is SYDVKM. V was shortened by 10 bases and J by 0 bases, with 19 bases between the two germline ends. In DNA form, the CDR3 reads TGTGCCACCTTCTCTTGGACATCAAGCTCCTACGAGCAGTACTTC. The encoded protein is CATFSWTSSSYEQYF.

The rearrangement links TRBV29-1 to TRBJ1-2, with D perhaps matching TRBD1 (5 bases). CDR1 SQVTM and CDR2 ANQGSEA come from the germline V gene. The CDR3 is made up of 12 amino acids. The V and J ends lost 4 bases and 3 bases respectively, with 9 bases between them. In nucleotides, the CDR3 is TGCAGCGTTGGGTCGACAGACTATGGCTACACCTTC. It specifies CSVGSTDYGYTF. The whole variable domain, remainder taken from reference TRBV29-1 and TRBJ1-2, is SAVISQKPSRDICQRGTSLTIQCQVDSQVTMMFWYRQQPGQSLTLIATANQGSEATYESGFVIDKFPISRPNLTFSTLTVSNMSPEDSSIYLCSVGSTDYGYTFGSGTRLTVV.

The chain combines TRBV5-1 with TRBJ2-3; 8 positions agree with TRBD2. Germline trimming cut 1 base from V and 3 bases from J; bases unmatched to any gene: 4. CDR1 and CDR2 (germline): SGHRS, YFSETQ. CDR3 length: 15 amino acids. The CDR3 nucleotides are TGCGCCAGCAGCTTGAAAGCGGGGGAAACAGATACGCAGTATTTT. It translates to CASSLKAGETDTQYF. Using reference TRBV5-1 and TRBJ2-3 for the parts outside the CDR3, the full variable domain is KAGVTQTPRYLIKTRGQQVTLSCSPISGHRSVSWYQQTPGQGLQFLFEYFSETQRNKGNFPGRFSGRQFSNSRSEMNVSTLELGDSALYLCASSLKAGETDTQYFGPGTRLTVL.

This clone was recorded a few times. The gene calls are TRBV5-6 and TRBJ2-2; unclear D gene. Germline V CDR1 and CDR2: SGHDT, YYEEEE. This CDR3 contains 13 residues. V was trimmed by 3 bases and J by 3 bases, leaving 6 bases between them. The CDR3 DNA is TGTGCCAGCAGCTCTCCCCACACCGGGGAGCTGTTTTTT. Its protein is CASSSPHTGELFF.

The V gene is TRBV9, the J gene TRBJ2-7, with 8 bases matching TRBD2. Germline V gene lookup returns CDR1 SGDLS and CDR2 YYNGEE. After removal of 0 bases from V and 0 bases from J, the junction contained 2 bases not matched to a gene. CDR3 length: 15 amino acids. CDR3 bases: TGTGCCAGCAGCGTAGGACTAGCGTTCTCCTACGAGCAGTACTTC. This gives the protein CASSVGLAFSYEQYF.

The rearrangement uses TRBV10-3 and TRBJ2-2, with 9 bases aligning to TRBD1. The CDR3 covers 14 residues. V shed 4 bases and J 7 bases; nucleotides not matched to a gene: 4. Germline assignment: CDR1 ENHRY and CDR2 SYGVKD. CDR3 sequence (DNA): TGTGCCATCAGTGGGGACAGGGAGGTCGGGGAGCTGTTTTTT. Translation gives CAISGDREVGELFF.

The chain links TRBV4-3 to TRBJ2-1; 15 nucleotides match TRBD2. The length of the CDR3 is 17 residues. J gave up 4 bases and V 5 bases, and 6 bases lay outside the gene matches. Germline V gene lookup returns CDR1 LGHNA and CDR2 YSLEER. The CDR3 is CASSNRTSGREYNEQFF. CDR3 nucleotide sequence: TGCGCCAGCAGCAACCGGACTAGCGGGAGGGAATACAATGAGCAGTTCTTC.

The chain combines TRBV6-1 with TRBJ1-5, with 10 bases lining up with TRBD1. Looked up from germline, CDR1 is MNHNS and CDR2 is SASEGT. The CDR3 consists of 15 residues. V shed 5 bases, J shed 2 bases, and the junction held 3 bases outside the gene matches. CDR3 sequence: CASSSGTGGNQPQHF. DNA for the CDR3: TGTGCCAGCAGTTCCGGGACAGGGGGCAATCAGCCCCAGCATTTT.

V usage is TRBV7-2 and J usage is TRBJ2-1; tentative D call: TRBD1 (6 bases). V was clipped by 3 bases and J by 5 bases, with 11 bases between them. CDR3 length: 14 amino acids. Per germline, CDR1 SGHTA and CDR2 FQGNSA. The CDR3 protein is CASSFLTGHNEQFF. CDR3 sequence (DNA): TGTGCCAGCAGCTTCTTAACAGGGCACAATGAGCAGTTCTTC.

The chain links TRBV25-1 to TRBJ2-7; 7 nucleotides agree with TRBD1. The CDR3 consists of 13 residues. In germline, CDR1 is MGHDK, CDR2 SYGVNS. J gave up 7 bases and V 3 bases, and 6 bases lay outside the gene matches. The CDR3 bases are TGTGCCAGCAGTGATCGACAGGGTCGTGAGCAGTACTTC. Translated: CASSDRQGREQYF.

CDR3 in amino acids: CASRGFQAGFTDTQYF. CDR3 nucleotide sequence: TGCGCCAGCAGGGGCTTTCAAGCGGGGTTCACAGATACGCAGTATTTT. The chain couples TRBV5-1 to TRBJ2-3; 7 nucleotides line up with TRBD2. The CDR3 runs to 16 residues. The ends lost 5 bases at V and 2 bases at J; junction bases unmatched: 11. The germline CDR1 and CDR2 sequences are SGHRS and YFSETQ.

The V and J genes are TRBV9 and TRBJ2-1; TRBD1 matches 9 bases. CDR1 SGDLS and CDR2 YYNGEE come from the germline V gene. The CDR3 consists of 16 residues. With V trimmed by 4 bases and J by 0 bases, 5 bases remained unmatched. The CDR3 nucleotides read TGTGCCAGCAGCACTACAGGGGGCAGCTCCTACAATGAGCAGTTCTTC. Residues: CASSTTGGSSYNEQFF.

The chain links TRBV25-1 to TRBJ2-7, with 11 bases fitting TRBD2. The germline V gene encodes CDR1 MGHDK and CDR2 SYGVNS. The junction had 9 bases not matched to a gene; V was cut back by 5 bases and J by 6 bases. The CDR3 covers 15 residues. CDR3 protein: CASSPLTSGVSEQYF. CDR3 coding DNA: TGTGCCAGCAGTCCCTTGACTAGCGGGGTAAGCGAGCAGTACTTC.

The V and J genes are TRBV5-1 and TRBJ2-1; 9 nucleotides align to TRBD2. The V and J ends lost 0 bases and 5 bases, in that order; junction bases with no gene match: 6. Per germline, CDR1 SGHRS and CDR2 YFSETQ. CDR3 size: 16 residues. The CDR3 DNA is TGCGCCAGCAGCTTGGTGGCGGGAGGGGCCCACAATGAGCAGTTCTTC. Encoded protein: CASSLVAGGAHNEQFF.